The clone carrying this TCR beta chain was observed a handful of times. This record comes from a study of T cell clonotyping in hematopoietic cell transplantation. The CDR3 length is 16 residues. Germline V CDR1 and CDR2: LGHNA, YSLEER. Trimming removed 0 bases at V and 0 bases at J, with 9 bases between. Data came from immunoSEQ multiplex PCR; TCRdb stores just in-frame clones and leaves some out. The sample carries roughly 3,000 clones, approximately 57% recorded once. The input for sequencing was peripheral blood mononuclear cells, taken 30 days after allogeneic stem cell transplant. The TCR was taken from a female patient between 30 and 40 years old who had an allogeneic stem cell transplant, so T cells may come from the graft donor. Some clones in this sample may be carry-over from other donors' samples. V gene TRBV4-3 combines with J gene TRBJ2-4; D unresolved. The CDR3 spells CASSQDVGLAKNIQYF. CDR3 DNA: TGCGCCAGCAGCCAAGATGTGGGGTTAGCCAAAAACATTCAGTACTTC.